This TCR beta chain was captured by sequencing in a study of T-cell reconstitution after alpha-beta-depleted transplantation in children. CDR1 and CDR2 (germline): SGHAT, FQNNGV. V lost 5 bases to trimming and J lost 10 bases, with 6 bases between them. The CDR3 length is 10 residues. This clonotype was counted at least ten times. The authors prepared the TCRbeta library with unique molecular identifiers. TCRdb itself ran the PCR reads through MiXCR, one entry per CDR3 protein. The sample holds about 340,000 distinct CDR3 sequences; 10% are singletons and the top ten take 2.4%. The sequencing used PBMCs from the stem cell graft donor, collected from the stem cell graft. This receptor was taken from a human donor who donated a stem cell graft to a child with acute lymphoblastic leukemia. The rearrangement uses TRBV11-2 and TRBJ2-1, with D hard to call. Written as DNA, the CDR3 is TGTGCCAGCAGCCCATGCGAGCAGTTCTTC. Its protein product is CASSPCEQFF.